These 30 T cell receptor beta chains were all obtained from the same sample, sequenced in a study of shared clonotypes between healthy human individuals. The data were produced by immunoSEQ multiplex PCR, yet TCRdb's version contains in-frame clones alone and is incomplete. The sample consists of more than 2 million clones, roughly 95% of them appearing once. The sequenced sample was naive CD4+ T cells sorted from blood. The subset is: CD45RA+ positively selected. Receptors originate from a man between 18 and 35 years old in good health.

The chain has TRBV6-5 and TRBJ2-2, with D uncertain. V was trimmed by 0 bases and J by 1 base, leaving 6 bases between them. This CDR3 has 15 residues. CDR1 is MNHEY, CDR2 SVGAGI, per germline. The CDR3 region has the DNA TGTGCCAGCAGTTACTCGAGCCTGAACACCGGGGAGCTGTTTTTT. It yields the protein CASSYSSLNTGELFF.

This clone has a single count. The chain recombines TRBV15 with TRBJ1-6, with 7 bases lining up with TRBD1. The trim removed 3 bases at V and 10 bases at J, leaving 9 bases unmatched. This CDR3 is built from 15 residues. Per germline, CDR1 LNHNV and CDR2 YYDKDF (reference sequence). The DNA of the CDR3 is TGTGCCACCAGCAGCGACAGGGATAGGAGGTCACCCCTCCACTTT. This translates into CATSSDRDRRSPLHF.

Comments on this clone: The same CDR3 arises from other DNA sequences in this sample as well. This chain joins TRBV10-3 and TRBJ1-4; D possibly corresponds to TRBD1 (5 bases). Trimming stripped 2 bases from V and 4 bases from J, with 8 bases between. The germline gives CDR1 ENHRY, CDR2 SYGVKD. CDR3 length: 14 amino acids. In DNA form, the CDR3 reads TGTGCCATCAGTGAGGGGGGAGGTAATGAAAAACTGTTTTTT. It codes for CAISEGGGNEKLFF.

This sequence joins TRBV19 and TRBJ2-3, with 7 bases aligning to TRBD1. The CDR3 consists of 15 residues. Germline values: CDR1 LNHDA, CDR2 SQIVND (reference sequence). V gave up 8 bases and J gave up 3 bases; unmatched junction bases: 11. The CDR3 region has the DNA TGTGCCAGTCACAGGGGTGGCAGTCATACAGATACGCAGTATTTT. This sequence encodes CASHRGGSHTDTQYF.

The V gene is TRBV30, the J gene TRBJ2-5; the match to TRBD2 covers 7 bases. Per the germline V gene, CDR1 is GTSNPN and CDR2 is SVGIG (reference sequence). The CDR3 spans 13 residues. V trimming: 1 base; J trimming: 5 bases; junction bases outside the gene matches: 4. CDR3 DNA: TGTGCCTGGAGTGGGCTAGCGGCGGAGACCCAGTACTTC. Its protein product is CAWSGLAAETQYF. The whole variable domain, filled in from reference TRBV30 and TRBJ2-5, reads SQTIHQWPATLVQPVGSPLSLECTVEGTSNPNLYWYRQAAGRGLQLLFYSVGIGQISSEVPQNLSASRPQDRQFILSSKKLLLSDSGFYLCAWSGLAAETQYFGPGTRLLVL.

This clone occurred many times. The same CDR3 is also encoded by other DNA sequences in this sample. This chain connects TRBV5-1 to TRBJ2-3; D call uncertain. V lost 4 bases to trimming and J lost 3 bases, with 3 bases between them. CDR3 size: 11 residues. In germline, CDR1 is SGHRS, CDR2 YFSETQ. The CDR3 DNA reads TGCGCCAGCAGCGTAACAGATACGCAGTATTTT. It translates to CASSVTDTQYF.

The chain couples TRBV2 to TRBJ1-2, with a weak D call TRBD1 (6 bases). The germline V gene has CDR1 SNHLY and CDR2 FYNNEI. V was trimmed by 2 bases and J by 6 bases, leaving 13 bases between them. This CDR3 comprises 14 residues. CDR3 residues: CASSESQGINGYTF. CDR3 bases: TGTGCCAGCAGTGAAAGTCAGGGGATAAATGGCTACACCTTC.

In regard to this clone: Other DNA sequences in the same sample also yield this CDR3. The V call is TRBV7-2, the J call TRBJ2-7; D is uncertain. Trimming removed 5 bases at V and 2 bases at J, with 13 bases between. The CDR3 extends over 14 amino acids. CDR1 and CDR2 from the germline V gene are SGHTA and FQGNSA. The CDR3 DNA sequence: TGTGCCAGCAGCCCTTCGGGCGGCCCCTACGAGCAGTACTTC. It translates to CASSPSGGPYEQYF.

V gene TRBV9 combines with J gene TRBJ2-2; TRBD2 agrees at 8 bases. Looked up from germline, CDR1 is SGDLS and CDR2 is YYNGEE. The CDR3 is 15 residues long. V dropped 3 bases and J dropped 5; count of bases not matched to a gene: 6. CDR3 coding DNA: TGTGCCAGCAGCGCCGCGCTAGCGGGTACCGGGGAGCTGTTTTTT. It specifies CASSAALAGTGELFF. The entire variable domain, with the rest obtained from reference TRBV9 and TRBJ2-2, is as follows: DSGVTQTPKHLITATGQRVTLRCSPRSGDLSVYWYQQSLDQGLQFLIQYYNGEERAKGNILERFSAQQFPDLHSELNLSSLELGDSALYFCASSAALAGTGELFFGEGSRLTVL.

As to this clone: The sample has other DNA sequences that encode this CDR3 too. V gene TRBV10-3 combines with J gene TRBJ2-5, with D uncertain. CDR1 and CDR2 (germline): ENHRY, SYGVKD. With 6 bases removed from V and 3 bases from J, the gap between germline ends came to 11 bases. The CDR3 totals 13 residues. CDR3 DNA: TGTGCCATCAGCTTAGGGCCTGAAGAGACCCAGTACTTC. This codes for CAISLGPEETQYF.

The chain uses TRBV29-1 and TRBJ2-1, with TRBD1 identical over 12 bases. Per germline, CDR1 SQVTM and CDR2 ANQGSEA. The J segment lost 7 bases and the V segment lost 7 bases, leaving 8 bases of the junction unmatched. The CDR3 consists of 14 residues. The CDR3 protein is CSGAGQGAWNEQFF. As DNA, the CDR3 is TGCAGCGGGGCGGGACAGGGGGCCTGGAATGAGCAGTTCTTC.

This chain uses TRBV6-5 with TRBJ1-5; D gene uncertain. Trimming cost V 0 bases and J 1 base, with 10 bases left between them. Germline loops: CDR1 MNHEY, CDR2 SVGAGI. There are 16 residues in the CDR3. CDR3 sequence reads: CASSYSPPASNQPQHF. As DNA, the CDR3 is TGTGCCAGCAGTTACTCCCCCCCTGCCAGCAATCAGCCCCAGCATTTT.

This clone was observed once. Additional DNA sequences in this sample encode the identical CDR3. This chain uses TRBV5-1 with TRBJ2-7; 7 nucleotides agree with TRBD2. Per germline, CDR1 SGHRS and CDR2 YFSETQ. Unmatched junction bases numbered 2, after V lost 2 bases and J lost 3 bases. The CDR3 runs to 13 residues. The CDR3 reads CASSLSGNYEQYF. The DNA of the CDR3 is TGCGCCAGCAGCTTAAGCGGGAACTACGAGCAGTACTTC.

The J gene is TRBJ1-2, the V gene TRBV9, with D perhaps TRBD1 (5 bases). The CDR3 sequence is 16 residues long. Trimming cost V 3 bases and J 7 bases, with 22 bases left between them. Germline CDR1 is SGDLS and CDR2 is YYNGEE. CDR3 amino acids: CASSGDVGTSGSGYTF. The CDR3 bases are TGTGCCAGCAGCGGCGACGTGGGGACGTCCGGGAGTGGCTACACCTTC.

The chain links TRBV18 to TRBJ1-6; a possible D gene is TRBD1 (5 bases). Germline V gene lookup returns CDR1 KGHSH and CDR2 LQKENI. This CDR3 is built from 15 residues. Deletions cut 0 bases from V and 6 bases from J, with 9 bases between. The CDR3: CASSPPDRGNSPLHF. DNA of the CDR3: TGTGCCAGCTCACCACCGGATAGGGGTAATTCACCCCTCCACTTT.

The chain has TRBV18 and TRBJ1-4; D is unclear. The CDR3 consists of 14 residues. Germline V gene sequence: CDR1 KGHSH, CDR2 LQKENI. Deletions cut 2 bases from V and 8 bases from J, with 12 bases between. The CDR3 reads CASSPGPPAEKLFF. In DNA, the CDR3 is TGTGCCAGCTCACCAGGGCCACCCGCAGAAAAACTGTTTTTT.

This chain links TRBV10-3 with TRBJ2-3, with 11 bases lining up with TRBD2. This CDR3 has 18 amino acids. The V segment lost 0 bases and the J segment 2 bases; nucleotides outside the gene matches: 7. CDR1 is ENHRY and CDR2 is SYGVKD in the germline V gene. In DNA form, the CDR3 reads TGTGCCATCAGTGAGTCTAGGGGGACTAGCGGATCCACAGATACGCAGTATTTT. It is translated as CAISESRGTSGSTDTQYF.

CDR3 residues: CAGGTAGGGEKLFF. Here the CDR3 DNA reads TGTGCCGGAGGGACTGCAGGAGGAGGTGAAAAACTGTTTTTT. This rearrangement joins TRBV30 to TRBJ1-4, with D possibly TRBD1 on 5 matching bases. The CDR3 consists of 14 residues. V was clipped by 8 bases and J by 7 bases, with 20 bases between them. CDR1 and CDR2 (germline): GTSNPN, SVGIG (reference sequence).

The J gene is TRBJ1-2, the V gene TRBV18; 7 nucleotides match TRBD1. Per germline, CDR1 KGHSH and CDR2 LQKENI. With V trimmed by 3 bases and J by 2 bases, 6 bases remained unmatched. The CDR3 is made up of 15 amino acids. CDR3 in amino acids: CASSPTQGVNYGYTF. The CDR3 region has the DNA TGTGCCAGCTCACCCACCCAGGGGGTGAACTATGGCTACACCTTC. The whole variable domain, remainder taken from reference TRBV18 and TRBJ1-2, is NAGVMQNPRHLVRRRGQEARLRCSPMKGHSHVYWYRQLPEEGLKFMVYLQKENIIDESGMPKERFSAEFPKEGPSILRIQQVVRGDSAAYFCASSPTQGVNYGYTFGSGTRLTVV.

The CDR3 here is CASSPRDRDVEAFF. Written as DNA, the CDR3 is TGTGCCAGCAGCCCGCGGGACAGAGATGTTGAAGCTTTCTTT. The chain combines TRBV11-2 with TRBJ1-1, with TRBD1 matching 7 bases. Per germline, CDR1 SGHAT and CDR2 FQNNGV. The CDR3 length is 14 residues. With V trimmed by 5 bases and J by 7 bases, 10 bases remained unmatched.

The rearrangement joins TRBV11-2 to TRBJ2-5; 8 bases are a match to TRBD2. This CDR3 has 14 amino acids. J lost 9 bases, V lost 5 bases, and 11 bases had no gene match. The germline gives CDR1 SGHAT, CDR2 FQNNGV. The CDR3 sequence is CASSPGRGVQAQYF. The DNA for the CDR3 is TGTGCCAGCAGCCCCGGGAGGGGAGTCCAGGCCCAGTACTTC.

The genes are TRBV2 and TRBJ1-5; 7 nucleotides align to TRBD1. This CDR3 is built from 14 residues. Losses at the gene ends were 3 bases for V and 6 bases for J; bases not matched to a gene: 5. Germline loops: CDR1 SNHLY, CDR2 FYNNEI. CDR3 in DNA: TGTGCCAGCAGTGATTCAGGGGGGATTCAGCCCCAGCATTTT. Translation gives CASSDSGGIQPQHF.

The rearrangement joins TRBV7-2 to TRBJ2-5, with D possibly matching TRBD2 (5 bases). The CDR3 is made up of 15 amino acids. From germline, CDR1 is SGHTA and CDR2 FQGNSA. The V end was cut by 1 base, the J end by 5 bases, with 14 bases between. The CDR3 bases are TGTGCCAGCAGCTTAGAGATGGGGAGTAAGGAGACCCAGTACTTC. It codes for CASSLEMGSKETQYF.

The genes are TRBV6-1 and TRBJ1-5; 9 nucleotides align to TRBD1. The germline CDR1 and CDR2 sequences are MNHNS and SASEGT. The V segment lost 6 bases and the J segment 8 bases; nucleotides outside the gene matches: 5. This CDR3 spans 13 amino acids. The CDR3 spells CASRGQGGEPQHF. In DNA, the CDR3 is TGTGCCAGCAGGGGACAGGGCGGGGAGCCCCAGCATTTT.

The V call is TRBV28, the J call TRBJ1-2; D is unclear. Trimming cost V 6 bases and J 5 bases, with 16 bases left between them. Per the germline V gene, CDR1 is MDHEN and CDR2 is SYDVKM. The CDR3 totals 14 residues. This CDR3 is CASRRNASPYGYTF. DNA of the CDR3: TGTGCCAGCAGACGAAATGCCAGTCCTTATGGCTACACCTTC.

This clone was recorded only once. The junction does not match germline at one end; this may be a read error. The CDR3 DNA follows: TGTGCTAGCAGCCAGACAGGGGTCCCTAATGAAAAACTGTTTTTT. Translating gives CASSQTGVPNEKLFF. This chain connects TRBV7-7 to TRBJ1-4; the match to TRBD1 covers 8 bases. CDR3 length equals 15 residues. From germline, CDR1 is SSHAT and CDR2 FNYEAQ (reference sequence).

J is TRBJ1-2 and V is TRBV7-2; D uncertain. Germline assignment: CDR1 SGHTA and CDR2 FQGNSA. V shed 1 base and J shed 4 bases, with 10 bases lying between them. This CDR3 spans 14 amino acids. CDR3 coding DNA: TGTGCCAGCAGCTTAGGTAGCAGCTTCTATGGCTACACCTTC. It encodes CASSLGSSFYGYTF.

The gene calls are TRBV5-5 and TRBJ2-1; 10 bases align to TRBD2. Germline V gives CDR1 SGHKS, CDR2 YYEKEE (reference sequence). The junction had 10 bases not matched to a gene; V was cut back by 4 bases and J by 3 bases. The CDR3 spans 17 residues. The CDR3 loop is CASSLELAGALYNEQFF. Here the CDR3 DNA reads TGTGCCAGCAGCCTCGAGCTAGCGGGGGCCCTCTACAATGAGCAGTTCTTC.

This chain connects TRBV18 to TRBJ2-3; 7 nucleotides align to TRBD2. Germline lookup yields CDR1 KGHSH and CDR2 LQKENI. The CDR3 loop spans 17 amino acids. The ends lost 0 bases at V and 3 bases at J; junction bases unmatched: 9. For the CDR3, the DNA is TGTGCCAGCTCACCACCTCCGGGACTAAAAAAGACAGATACGCAGTATTTT. Residues: CASSPPPGLKKTDTQYF.

The J gene is TRBJ2-3, the V gene TRBV5-1; 7 bases match TRBD2. Germline V lookup: CDR1 SGHRS, CDR2 YFSETQ. Losses at the gene ends were 0 bases for V and 2 bases for J; bases not matched to a gene: 3. CDR3 length equals 15 residues. CDR3 loop: CASSLEGLNTDTQYF. DNA for the CDR3: TGCGCCAGCAGCTTGGAGGGACTAAACACAGATACGCAGTATTTT.